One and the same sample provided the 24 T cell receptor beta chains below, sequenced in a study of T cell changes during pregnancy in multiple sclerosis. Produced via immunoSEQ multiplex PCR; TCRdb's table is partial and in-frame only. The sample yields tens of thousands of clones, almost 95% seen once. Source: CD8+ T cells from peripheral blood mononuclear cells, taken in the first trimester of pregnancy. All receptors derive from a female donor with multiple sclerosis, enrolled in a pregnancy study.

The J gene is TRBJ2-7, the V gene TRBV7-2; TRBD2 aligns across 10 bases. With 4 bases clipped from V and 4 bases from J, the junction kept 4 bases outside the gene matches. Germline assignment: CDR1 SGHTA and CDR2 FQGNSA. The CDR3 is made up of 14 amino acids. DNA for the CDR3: TGTGCCAGCAGCTCATATAGCGGGGGGTACGAGCAGTACTTC. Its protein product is CASSSYSGGYEQYF.

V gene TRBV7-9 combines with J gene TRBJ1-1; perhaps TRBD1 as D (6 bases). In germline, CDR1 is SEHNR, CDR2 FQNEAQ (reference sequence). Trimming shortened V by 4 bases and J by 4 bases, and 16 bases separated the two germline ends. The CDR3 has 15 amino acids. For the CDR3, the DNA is TGTGCCAGCAGCTGGCCGGGGAGGGGGAGCACTGAAGCTTTCTTT. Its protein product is CASSWPGRGSTEAFF. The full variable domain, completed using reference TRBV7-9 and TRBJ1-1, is DTGVSQNPRHKITKRGQNVTFRCDPISEHNRLYWYRQTLGQGPEFLTYFQNEAQLEKSRLLSDRFSAERPKGSFSTLEIQRTEQGDSAMYLCASSWPGRGSTEAFFGQGTRLTVV.

CDR3 sequence (DNA): TGTGCCAGCAGCGCCGGGGGTCCGCAGTATTTT. Translation gives CASSAGGPQYF. The chain uses TRBV7-3 and TRBJ2-3, with a weak D call TRBD2 (6 bases). CDR3 length: 11 residues. The ends were cut back, 5 bases at V and 10 bases at J, with 10 bases in the middle. CDR1 is SGHTA, CDR2 FQGTGA, per germline. Based on the CDR3 plus reference TRBV7-3 and TRBJ2-3, the full variable domain is GAGVSQTPSNKVTEKGKYVELRCDPISGHTALYWYRQSLGQGPEFLIYFQGTGAADDSGLPNDRFFAVRPEGSVSTLKIQRTERGDSAVYLCASSAGGPQYFGPGTRLTVL.

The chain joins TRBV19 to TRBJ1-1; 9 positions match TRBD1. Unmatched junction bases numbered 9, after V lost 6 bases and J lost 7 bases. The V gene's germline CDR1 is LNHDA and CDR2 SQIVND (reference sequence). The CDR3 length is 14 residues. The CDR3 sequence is CASRYGQGFGEAFF. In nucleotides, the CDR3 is TGTGCCAGTAGGTACGGACAGGGGTTTGGTGAAGCTTTCTTT.

CDR3 loop: CASSPRASGNNEQFF. The CDR3 DNA follows: TGTGCCAGCAGCCCCCGGGCTAGCGGAAACAATGAGCAGTTCTTC. The J gene is TRBJ2-1, the V gene TRBV13; 7 bases are shared with TRBD2. Germline lookup yields CDR1 PRHDT and CDR2 FYEKMQ (reference sequence). Losses at the gene ends were 5 bases for V and 5 bases for J; bases not matched to a gene: 9. CDR3 length: 15 amino acids. Full variable domain (outside the CDR3, taken from reference TRBV13 and TRBJ2-1): AAGVIQSPRHLIKEKRETATLKCYPIPRHDTVYWYQQGPGQDPQFLISFYEKMQSDKGSIPDRFSAQQFSDYHSELNMSSLELGDSALYFCASSPRASGNNEQFFGPGTRLTVL.

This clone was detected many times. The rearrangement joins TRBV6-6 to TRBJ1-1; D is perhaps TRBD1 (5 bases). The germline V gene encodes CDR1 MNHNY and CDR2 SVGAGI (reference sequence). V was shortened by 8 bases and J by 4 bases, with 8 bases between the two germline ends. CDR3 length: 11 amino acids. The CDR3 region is CASGGGTEAFF. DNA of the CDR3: TGTGCCAGCGGCGGGGGCACTGAAGCTTTCTTT.

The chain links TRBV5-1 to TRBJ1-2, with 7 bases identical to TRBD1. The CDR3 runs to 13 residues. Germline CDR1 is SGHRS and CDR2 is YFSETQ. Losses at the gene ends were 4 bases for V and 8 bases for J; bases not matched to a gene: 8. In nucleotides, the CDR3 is TGCGCCAGCAGCGCCCGACAGGGACCGGGCTACACCTTC. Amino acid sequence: CASSARQGPGYTF.

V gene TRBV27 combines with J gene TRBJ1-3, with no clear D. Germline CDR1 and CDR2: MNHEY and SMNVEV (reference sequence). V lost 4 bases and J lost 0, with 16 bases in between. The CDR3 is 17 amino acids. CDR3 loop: CASSSNSPSISGNTIYF. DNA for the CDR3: TGTGCCAGCAGTTCCAACTCCCCGTCCATCTCTGGAAACACCATATATTTT.

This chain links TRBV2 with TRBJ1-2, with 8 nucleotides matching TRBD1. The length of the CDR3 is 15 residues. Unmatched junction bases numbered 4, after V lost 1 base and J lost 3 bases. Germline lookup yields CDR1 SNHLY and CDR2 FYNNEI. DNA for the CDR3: TGTGCCAGCAGTGAAGGGCCGGACAGGGACTATGGCTACACCTTC. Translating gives CASSEGPDRDYGYTF.

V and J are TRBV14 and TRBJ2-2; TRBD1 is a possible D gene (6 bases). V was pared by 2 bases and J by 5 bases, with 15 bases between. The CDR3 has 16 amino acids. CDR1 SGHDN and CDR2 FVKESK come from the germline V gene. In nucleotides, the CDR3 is TGTGCCAGCAGCCAAATCCCGCAGGGGAGAACCGGGGAGCTGTTTTTT. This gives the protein CASSQIPQGRTGELFF.

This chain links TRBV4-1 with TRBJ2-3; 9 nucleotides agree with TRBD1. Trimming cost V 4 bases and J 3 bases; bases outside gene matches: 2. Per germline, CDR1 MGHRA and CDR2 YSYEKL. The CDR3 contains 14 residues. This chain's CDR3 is CASSRGQGTDTQYF. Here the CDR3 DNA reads TGCGCCAGCAGCCGGGGACAGGGAACAGATACGCAGTATTTT.

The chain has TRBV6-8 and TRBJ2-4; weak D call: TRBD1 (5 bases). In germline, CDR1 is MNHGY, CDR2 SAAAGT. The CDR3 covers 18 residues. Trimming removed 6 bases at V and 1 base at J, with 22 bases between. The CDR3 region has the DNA TGTGCCAGCAGCCCCCCTTTGGTTCAGGGCTGGGCCAAAAACATTCAGTACTTC. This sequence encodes CASSPPLVQGWAKNIQYF.

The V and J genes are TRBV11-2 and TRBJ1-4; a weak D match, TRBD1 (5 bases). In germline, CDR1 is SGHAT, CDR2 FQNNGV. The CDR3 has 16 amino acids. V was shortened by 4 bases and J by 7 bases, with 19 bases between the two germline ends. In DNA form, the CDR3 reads TGTGCCAGCAGCTCCAAGGGAGGGGAAATTAGTGAAAAACTGTTTTTT. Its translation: CASSSKGGEISEKLFF.

DNA for the CDR3: TGTGCCAGTAGTATACCACGGACAGTTTACACTGAAGCTTTCTTT. This codes for CASSIPRTVYTEAFF. This sequence joins TRBV19 and TRBJ1-1; tentatively, D is TRBD1 (6 bases). CDR1 is LNHDA, CDR2 SQIVND, per germline (reference sequence). V lost 2 bases, J lost 3 bases, and 13 bases lay in between. The CDR3 has 15 amino acids.

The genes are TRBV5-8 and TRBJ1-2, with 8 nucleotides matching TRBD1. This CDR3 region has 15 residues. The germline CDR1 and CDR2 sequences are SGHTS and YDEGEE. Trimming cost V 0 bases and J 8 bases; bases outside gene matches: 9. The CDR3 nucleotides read TGTGCCAGCAGCTTGGAAGCAGGGACAGGCGACGGCTACACCTTC. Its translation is CASSLEAGTGDGYTF.

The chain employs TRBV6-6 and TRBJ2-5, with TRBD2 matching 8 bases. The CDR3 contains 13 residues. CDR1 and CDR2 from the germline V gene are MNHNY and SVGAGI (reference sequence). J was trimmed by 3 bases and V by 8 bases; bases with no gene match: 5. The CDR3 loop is CASLEAGEETQYF. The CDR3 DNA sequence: TGTGCCAGCCTCGAAGCGGGAGAAGAGACCCAGTACTTC.

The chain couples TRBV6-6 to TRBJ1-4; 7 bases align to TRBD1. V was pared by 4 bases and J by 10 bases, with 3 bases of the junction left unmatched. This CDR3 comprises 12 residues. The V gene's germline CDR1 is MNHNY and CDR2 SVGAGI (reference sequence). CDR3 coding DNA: TGTGCCAGCAGTTCCGACAGGGTAAAACTGTTTTTT. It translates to CASSSDRVKLFF.

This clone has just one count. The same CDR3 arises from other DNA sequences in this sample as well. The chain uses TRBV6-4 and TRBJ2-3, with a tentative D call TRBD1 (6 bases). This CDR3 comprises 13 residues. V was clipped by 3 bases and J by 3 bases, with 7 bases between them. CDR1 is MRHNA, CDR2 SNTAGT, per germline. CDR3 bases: TGTGCCAGCAGTGAGAGGGGGACAGATACGCAGTATTTT. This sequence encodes CASSERGTDTQYF.

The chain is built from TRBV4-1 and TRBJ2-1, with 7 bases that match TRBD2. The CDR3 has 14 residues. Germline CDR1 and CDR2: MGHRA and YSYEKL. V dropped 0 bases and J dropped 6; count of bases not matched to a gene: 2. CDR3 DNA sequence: TGCGCCAGCAGCCAAGATTCGGGAGGCAATGAGCAGTTCTTC. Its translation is CASSQDSGGNEQFF.

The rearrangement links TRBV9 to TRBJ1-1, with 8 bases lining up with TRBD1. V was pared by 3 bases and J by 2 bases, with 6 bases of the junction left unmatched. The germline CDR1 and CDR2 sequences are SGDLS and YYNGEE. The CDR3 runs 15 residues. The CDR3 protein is CASSGGQVFNTEAFF. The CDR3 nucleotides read TGTGCCAGCAGCGGGGGACAGGTCTTTAACACTGAAGCTTTCTTT.

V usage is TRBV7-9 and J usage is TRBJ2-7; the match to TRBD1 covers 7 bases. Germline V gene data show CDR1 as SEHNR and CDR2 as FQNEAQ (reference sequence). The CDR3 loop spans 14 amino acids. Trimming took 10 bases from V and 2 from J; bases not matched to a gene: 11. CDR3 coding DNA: TGTGCCACCTCCCGGGACAGAGGCCCCTACGAGCAGTACTTC. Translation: CATSRDRGPYEQYF. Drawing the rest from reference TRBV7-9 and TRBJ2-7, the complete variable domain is DTGVSQNPRHKITKRGQNVTFRCDPISEHNRLYWYRQTLGQGPEFLTYFQNEAQLEKSRLLSDRFSAERPKGSFSTLEIQRTEQGDSAMYLCATSRDRGPYEQYFGPGTRLTVT.

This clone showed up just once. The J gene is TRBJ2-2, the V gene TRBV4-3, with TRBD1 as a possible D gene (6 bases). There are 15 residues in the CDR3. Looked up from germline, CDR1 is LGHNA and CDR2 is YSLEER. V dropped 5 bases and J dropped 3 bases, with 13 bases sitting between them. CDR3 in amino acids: CASSDRPGDTGELFF. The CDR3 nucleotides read TGCGCCAGCAGCGATAGACCAGGGGACACCGGGGAGCTGTTTTTT.

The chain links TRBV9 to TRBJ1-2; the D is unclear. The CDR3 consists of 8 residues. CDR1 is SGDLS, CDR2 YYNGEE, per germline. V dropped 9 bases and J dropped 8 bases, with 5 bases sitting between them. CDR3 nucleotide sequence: TGTGCCATCCGGGGCTACACCTTC. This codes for CAIRGYTF.

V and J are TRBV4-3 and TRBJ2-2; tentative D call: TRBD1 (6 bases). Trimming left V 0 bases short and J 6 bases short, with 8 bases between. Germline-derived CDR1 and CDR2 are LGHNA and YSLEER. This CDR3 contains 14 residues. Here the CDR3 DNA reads TGCGCCAGCAGCCAAGATGAGGGGGCCGGGGAGCTGTTTTTT. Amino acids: CASSQDEGAGELFF.